This TCR beta chain was documented in a study of graft-versus-host responses after intestinal transplantation. The study's findings and limits: Early after transplant, HvG clones declined as circulating GvH clones peaked.

Method: immunoSEQ multiplex PCR; TCRdb's copy keeps in-frame clones and lacks some. The sample includes 85,000 to 90,000 clones, about 91% of them seen just once. The sample holds a few counts of this clone. The antigen is undetermined. The clonotype was recovered from a human donor who was the organ donor for an intestinal transplant. The sample consisted of unstimulated CD4+ T cells sorted from spleen or lymph node cells, taken before transplant.

The CDR3 bases are TGTGCCAGCAGCTGGGGGAGTAGCGGGGTTCCCTACGAGCAGTACTTC. Protein: CASSWGSSGVPYEQYF. The chain joins TRBV5-4 to TRBJ2-7; 8 positions match TRBD2. From germline, CDR1 is SGHNT and CDR2 YYREEE (reference sequence). This CDR3 is built from 16 residues. Trimming took 3 bases from V and 2 from J; bases not matched to a gene: 10.